This T cell receptor beta chain was captured by sequencing in a study of blood T cell repertoires in COVID-19. V was trimmed by 5 bases and J by 4 bases, leaving 9 bases between them. This CDR3 has 12 residues. The germline V gene encodes CDR1 SQVTM and CDR2 ANQGSEA. Data came from immunoSEQ multiplex PCR; TCRdb stores just in-frame clones and leaves some out. This table has about 250,000 clones, roughly 83% appearing once. In this sample, this clone turned up once. The sample taken for sequencing was peripheral blood. This sequence was found in a man older than 75 with acute or convalescent COVID-19. The chain links TRBV29-1 to TRBJ1-5; the D gene is possibly TRBD1 (5 bases). The CDR3 region has the DNA TGCAGCGTTAAGGAGGGGAATCAGCCCCAGCATTTT. It encodes CSVKEGNQPQHF.